The next 26 T cell receptor beta chains were all read from a single sample in a study of cytomegalovirus exposure and HLA in healthy donors. Vbeta (60) and Jbeta (13) primers were used in the PCR. TCRdb keeps only in-frame clones here, not all; method: immunoSEQ multiplex PCR. Counted here are 93,000 or so clones, 66% occurring once; the ten biggest clones make up roughly 3.3%. Sequencing input: PBMCs. Receptors originate from a woman aged 45-60 years in good health and CMV-seronegative.

This clone has a handful of counts. The J gene is TRBJ2-3, the V gene TRBV4-2; D perhaps matches TRBD2 (6 bases). The CDR3 runs 14 residues. Germline V gene lookup returns CDR1 LGHNA and CDR2 YNFKEQ. V lost 4 bases and J 4 bases, leaving 12 bases between the germline ends. The DNA of the CDR3 is TGTGCCAGCAGCCTGGGACTTATGTCAGATACGCAGTATTTT. Translating gives CASSLGLMSDTQYF.

The rearrangement links TRBV20-1 to TRBJ2-5; D possibly corresponds to TRBD2 (5 bases). V lost 1 base, J lost 5 bases, and 5 bases lay in between. The CDR3 loop spans 11 amino acids. The V gene's germline CDR1 is DFQATT and CDR2 SNEGSKA (reference sequence). The CDR3 loop is CSARGGETQYF. The CDR3 coding sequence is TGCAGTGCTAGAGGAGGGGAGACCCAGTACTTC.

The chain is built from TRBV7-2 and TRBJ2-7, with 9 bases identical to TRBD1. The CDR3 has 18 residues. J lost 3 bases, V lost 5 bases, and 17 bases had no gene match. The V gene's germline CDR1 is SGHTA and CDR2 FQGNSA. The CDR3 nucleotides read TGTGCCAGCAGCCCAACCCGGGACAGGGCCCCTCGATTCTACGAGCAGTACTTC. This translates into CASSPTRDRAPRFYEQYF.

In DNA, the CDR3 is TGCGCCAGCAGCCAAGAGCAACTAGCGACGGCGAACACCGGGGAGCTGTTTTTT. Translation: CASSQEQLATANTGELFF. This chain joins TRBV4-3 and TRBJ2-2, with TRBD2 matching 7 bases. CDR3 length equals 18 residues. V shed 0 bases and J 0 bases; nucleotides not matched to a gene: 7. Looked up from germline, CDR1 is LGHNA and CDR2 is YSLEER.

This chain connects TRBV19 to TRBJ1-5; 7 nucleotides match TRBD1. The V gene end was trimmed by 5 bases and the J gene end by 5 bases; junction bases not matched to a gene: 9. The CDR3 runs to 15 residues. Germline V gene lookup returns CDR1 LNHDA and CDR2 SQIVND (reference sequence). This chain's CDR3 is CASSPQGTEHQPQHF. For the CDR3, the DNA is TGTGCCAGTAGTCCTCAGGGGACAGAACATCAGCCCCAGCATTTT.

This clone was detected only a few times. The chain recombines TRBV15 with TRBJ2-2; the D is unclear. Germline V gene lookup returns CDR1 LNHNV and CDR2 YYDKDF (reference sequence). The CDR3 sequence is 17 residues long. The V end lost 0 bases, the J end lost 2 bases, and 13 bases lay between the germline ends. The chain's CDR3 is CATSRDLSLLNTGELFF. In DNA, the CDR3 is TGTGCCACCAGCAGAGATTTGAGCCTACTCAACACCGGGGAGCTGTTTTTT.

This clone was observed a few times. The chain is built from TRBV19 and TRBJ2-3; D perhaps matches TRBD2 (5 bases). CDR1 is LNHDA and CDR2 is SQIVND in the germline V gene (reference sequence). The CDR3 runs 16 residues. Trimming removed 4 bases from V and 0 bases from J, with 14 bases in between. The CDR3, as DNA: TGTGCCAGTAGTAGAGGGTTGACGGCTAGCACAGATACGCAGTATTTT. This sequence encodes CASSRGLTASTDTQYF.

The chain joins TRBV29-1 to TRBJ1-5, with D maybe TRBD1 (5 bases). CDR3 length: 14 amino acids. V was shortened by 7 bases and J by 7 bases, with 20 bases between the two germline ends. Germline V gives CDR1 SQVTM, CDR2 ANQGSEA. In DNA, the CDR3 is TGCAGCGCCAGGACGGGGGTAGCAGGCCAGCCCCAGCATTTT. Its protein product is CSARTGVAGQPQHF.

V usage is TRBV11-2 and J usage is TRBJ2-1, with 9 bases identical to TRBD2. The CDR3 has 16 residues. Germline CDR1 is SGHAT and CDR2 is FQNNGV. J was trimmed by 3 bases and V by 6 bases; bases with no gene match: 9. CDR3 sequence reads: CASRHFSGRYYNEQFF. The CDR3 nucleotides are TGTGCCAGCAGACACTTTAGCGGGAGATACTACAATGAGCAGTTCTTC.

Notes on this clone: Germline and junction disagree at one end, which may indicate a read error. V is TRBV7-9 and J is TRBJ1-1; D is unclear. CDR1 SEHNR and CDR2 FQNEAQ come from the germline V gene (reference sequence). The CDR3 runs 12 residues. The CDR3 coding sequence is TGTTCCAGCAGCTCTAGTATTCGAGGGGCTTTCTTT. Translated: CSSSSSIRGAFF.

The chain employs TRBV5-4 and TRBJ2-1, with 9 bases matching TRBD2. Germline V gene data show CDR1 as SGHNT and CDR2 as YYREEE (reference sequence). V dropped 2 bases and J dropped 5; count of bases not matched to a gene: 2. The CDR3 is 14 amino acids. The CDR3 sequence is CASSFSSGNNEQFF. The CDR3 nucleotides read TGTGCCAGCAGCTTCTCTAGCGGGAACAATGAGCAGTTCTTC.

This clone was found once. This chain joins TRBV11-2 and TRBJ1-1; 10 bases agree with TRBD1. J lost 2 bases, V lost 2 bases, and 11 bases had no gene match. The CDR3 sequence is 18 residues long. Germline V lookup: CDR1 SGHAT, CDR2 FQNNGV. This chain's CDR3 is CASSLIAGTGVGNTEAFF. The CDR3, as DNA: TGTGCCAGCAGCTTAATCGCCGGGACAGGGGTAGGAAACACTGAAGCTTTCTTT.

The chain carries TRBV5-8 and TRBJ1-3, with D unresolved. Trimming cost V 4 bases and J 3 bases, with 11 bases left between them. The CDR3 totals 14 residues. Germline loops: CDR1 SGHTS, CDR2 YDEGEE. The CDR3 sequence is CASSQERSGNTIYF. The CDR3, as DNA: TGTGCCAGCAGCCAGGAAAGAAGTGGAAACACCATATATTTT.

The chain joins TRBV11-2 to TRBJ2-7; TRBD2 aligns across 7 bases. This CDR3 contains 14 residues. Germline V lookup: CDR1 SGHAT, CDR2 FQNNGV. The V gene end was trimmed by 5 bases and the J gene end by 6 bases; junction bases not matched to a gene: 10. The DNA for the CDR3 is TGTGCCAGCAGCAGGGGACTACCCTCAGGCGAGCAGTACTTC. This translates into CASSRGLPSGEQYF.

The sample holds a few counts of this clone. The rearrangement uses TRBV7-3 and TRBJ2-3; D possibly corresponds to TRBD2 (7 bases). V was cut by 0 bases and J by 6 bases, with 13 bases left in between. Germline CDR1 reads SGHTA; CDR2 reads FQGTGA. The CDR3 extends over 15 amino acids. The CDR3 protein is CASSLTLRGADTQYF. CDR3 DNA sequence: TGTGCCAGCAGCTTAACGTTACGGGGGGCGGATACGCAGTATTTT. Looking up the rest from reference TRBV7-3 and TRBJ2-3 gives the full variable domain: GAGVSQTPSNKVTEKGKYVELRCDPISGHTALYWYRQSLGQGPEFLIYFQGTGAADDSGLPNDRFFAVRPEGSVSTLKIQRTERGDSAVYLCASSLTLRGADTQYFGPGTRLTVL.

The chain carries TRBV15 and TRBJ2-5; 8 bases match TRBD2. The J call is uncertain, as TRBJ2-7 better fits the DNA end. Germline-derived CDR1 and CDR2 are LNHNV and YYDKDF (reference sequence). The CDR3 extends over 15 amino acids. The CDR3 region is CATSRGSGMSYEQYF. CDR3 sequence (DNA): TGTGCCACCAGCAGAGGTAGCGGGATGAGTTACGAGCAGTACTTC.

The chain employs TRBV11-3 and TRBJ1-2; 7 nucleotides agree with TRBD1. V trimming: 5 bases; J trimming: 8 bases; junction bases outside the gene matches: 8. The germline CDR1 and CDR2 sequences are SGHNT and YENEEA. The CDR3 is 13 residues long. CDR3 sequence reads: CASSDRVGGGYTF. CDR3 in DNA: TGTGCCAGCAGCGACAGGGTAGGGGGAGGCTACACCTTC.

The J gene is TRBJ1-5, the V gene TRBV2; no clear D. The CDR3 extends over 14 amino acids. Per the germline V gene, CDR1 is SNHLY and CDR2 is FYNNEI. V was cut by 2 bases and J by 4 bases, with 9 bases left in between. Here the CDR3 reads CASSEFVKNQPQHF. The CDR3 DNA reads TGTGCCAGCAGTGAATTTGTAAAAAATCAGCCCCAGCATTTT.

This chain uses TRBV5-4 with TRBJ2-1; TRBD2 matches 7 bases. CDR1 and CDR2 (germline): SGHNT, YYREEE (reference sequence). CDR3 length equals 15 residues. J gave up 4 bases and V 2 bases, and 6 bases lay outside the gene matches. In nucleotides, the CDR3 is TGTGCCAGCAGCTTTCTGGCGGGAGTATACAATGAGCAGTTCTTC. Translating gives CASSFLAGVYNEQFF.

This clone was recorded only once. The rearrangement links TRBV4-1 to TRBJ1-6, with D perhaps matching TRBD1 (6 bases). Trimming left V 0 bases short and J 7 bases short, with 13 bases between. Per the germline V gene, CDR1 is MGHRA and CDR2 is YSYEKL. The CDR3 has 16 residues. CDR3 nucleotide sequence: TGCGCCAGCAGCCAAGAAGGGGGATTGACAAATTCACCCCTCCACTTT. Translating gives CASSQEGGLTNSPLHF.

The chain combines TRBV6-5 with TRBJ1-2; 7 bases agree with TRBD1. The ends lost 5 bases at V and 3 bases at J; junction bases unmatched: 6. The CDR3 contains 14 residues. Germline V gene sequence: CDR1 MNHEY, CDR2 SVGAGI. The CDR3 bases are TGTGCCAGCAGTAAGACAGGGACTGACTATGGCTACACCTTC. It specifies CASSKTGTDYGYTF.

This clone occurred a few times. Written as DNA, the CDR3 is TGTGCCAGCAGGACCTTGGGCTGGGACCAAGAGACCCAGTACTTC. Translated, it gives CASRTLGWDQETQYF. This chain uses TRBV6-1 with TRBJ2-5; D unresolved. V lost 6 bases, J lost 0 bases, and 14 bases lay in between. The CDR3 length is 15 residues. CDR1 and CDR2 (germline): MNHNS, SASEGT.

This sequence joins TRBV7-8 and TRBJ2-2; 7 bases align to TRBD2. This CDR3 region has 16 residues. The J segment lost 0 bases and the V segment lost 5 bases, leaving 6 bases of the junction unmatched. Per the germline V gene, CDR1 is SGHVS and CDR2 is FQNEAQ. The CDR3 sequence is CASSLNSGSNTGELFF. The CDR3, as DNA: TGTGCCAGCAGCCTGAATAGCGGGTCGAACACCGGGGAGCTGTTTTTT.

The rearrangement joins TRBV4-2 to TRBJ2-2, with 12 bases aligning to TRBD2. The V and J ends lost 1 base and 3 bases, in that order; junction bases with no gene match: 0. The CDR3 sequence is 16 residues long. The germline gives CDR1 LGHNA, CDR2 YNFKEQ. Here the CDR3 reads CASSQGLAGDTGELFF. DNA for the CDR3: TGTGCCAGCAGCCAAGGACTAGCGGGAGACACCGGGGAGCTGTTTTTT.

The CDR3: CASSKLQGPGELFF. In nucleotides, the CDR3 is TGTGCCAGCAGCAAACTTCAGGGTCCCGGGGAGCTGTTTTTT. The chain is built from TRBV14 and TRBJ2-2, with D perhaps TRBD1 (5 bases). The V end lost 5 bases, the J end lost 6 bases, and 13 bases lay between the germline ends. Germline CDR1 SGHDN, CDR2 FVKESK. CDR3 size: 14 residues.

The gene calls are TRBV5-4 and TRBJ2-3; 11 nucleotides agree with TRBD2. V lost 1 base and J lost 4; bases outside the gene matches: 8. CDR1 is SGHNT, CDR2 YYREEE, per germline (reference sequence). The CDR3 runs 17 residues. The CDR3 spells CASSLSSGGAGADTQYF. DNA for the CDR3: TGTGCCAGCAGCTTGAGTAGCGGGGGGGCGGGCGCAGATACGCAGTATTTT.